This T cell receptor (beta chain) was sequenced in a study of cytomegalovirus exposure and HLA in healthy donors. As concerns this clone: What it binds is unknown.

The CDR3 is 13 amino acids. CDR1 and CDR2 from the germline V gene are SNHLY and FYNNEI. The germline V and J ends were trimmed by 7 bases and 4 bases, with 13 bases remaining between them. Vbeta (60) and Jbeta (13) primers were used in the PCR. Only in-frame clones appear in the TCRdb table, and some are missing; sequencing was by immunoSEQ multiplex PCR. This sample has 100,000 to 150,000 clones; around 79% occur once, and the top ten carry roughly 2.1%. Study-wide results and caveats: CMV serostatus was the only immune exposure information that was available. Cytomegalovirus-associated TCR beta chains were listed, numbering 150 to 200. Fewer N-insertions (relative to the roughly 610-donor mean) were reportedly seen in an Asian-associated ancestry cluster in a later analysis. Likely technical artifact: a cluster of highly shared sequence variants.

The chain has TRBV2 and TRBJ1-1, with TRBD1 as a possible D gene (6 bases). This clonotype was obtained from a woman in her 40s in good health and CMV-seropositive. Source material: PBMCs. CDR3 sequence reads: CASTVQGSTEAFF. DNA of the CDR3: TGTGCCAGCACTGTACAGGGTTCCACTGAAGCTTTCTTT. Full variable domain (remainder filled in from reference TRBV2 and TRBJ1-1): EPEVTQTPSHQVTQMGQEVILRCVPISNHLYFYWYRQILGQKVEFLVSFYNNEISEKSEIFDDQFSVERPDGSNFTLKIRSTKLEDSAMYFCASTVQGSTEAFFGQGTRLTVV.